This TCR beta chain was retrieved from a study of blood T cell repertoires in COVID-19. Germline CDR1 and CDR2: WNHNN and SYGVQD (reference sequence). This CDR3 comprises 12 residues. Trimming pared 2 bases from V and 11 bases from J, leaving 12 bases between. Sequencing used immunoSEQ multiplex PCR; TCRdb keeps in-frame clones, though not all of them. The table lists fewer than 450,000 clones, approximately 88% of them singletons. V and J are TRBV10-1 and TRBJ1-1; perhaps TRBD1 as D (6 bases). The sequence derives from a woman between 50 and 59 years old with COVID-19, enrolled during active disease. The sample was peripheral blood. The CDR3: CASSETNRAAFF. DNA of the CDR3: TGCGCCAGCAGTGAGACAAACAGGGCGGCTTTCTTT.